This T cell receptor (beta chain) derives from a study of CD8+ T cells in alopecia areata. Note on this clone: As yet, its antigen is unknown.

Following extraction, RNA underwent reverse transcription to cDNA, which served as the sequencing template. Repertoires were generated with immunoSEQ multiplex PCR, while TCRdb's copy carries only in-frame clones and drops some. The sample consists of 110,000 or so clones, roughly three fifths of them appearing once. Whole-study findings and limits: Lesional scalp, notably in alopecia totalis/universalis, had clonality above that of normal scalp. There were many expanded lesional clones persisting in scalp and blood during tofacitinib.

The germline V gene encodes CDR1 GTSNPN and CDR2 SVGIG (reference sequence). The V gene lost 5 bases and the J gene lost 5 bases, with 15 bases spanning the gap. There are 14 residues in the CDR3. This sample's treatment: oral pan-JAK inhibitor, 5-10 mg twice daily. From alopecia areata patients, lesional scalp punch biopsies and peripheral blood were collected. The researchers isolated CD4+ and CD8+ T cells from PBMCs by sorting. The sequencing here drew on CD4+ T cells sorted from blood, taken at week 24, from a patient treated with tofacitinib. The TCR comes from a human donor with alopecia areata. V gene TRBV30 combines with J gene TRBJ2-2; no clear D gene. This chain's CDR3 is CAWVLSVGTGELFF. The CDR3 nucleotides are TGTGCCTGGGTGCTCTCGGTTGGGACCGGGGAGCTGTTTTTT.